A single sample is the source of the 15 T cell receptor beta chains below, sequenced in a study of regulatory T cells in long-lasting Graves disease. Arm-PCR with iRepertoire HTBI primers amplified the CDR3 regions for these TCR beta libraries. TCRdb re-analysed the multiplex PCR reads in MiXCR, keeping a single row per CDR3 protein. The table shows about 530,000 distinct CDR3 sequences, with about 16% occurring only once. Sample time point: newly diagnosed GD, antithyroid drugs for less than 3 months. Following extraction of RNA from PBMCs, that RNA was used to make the TCR library. Another study also made use of these data, one on T cells in Graves' hyperthyroidism and ophthalmopathy.

Sequenced here: peripheral blood mononuclear cells (PBMCs), sampled at new diagnosis, from a patient treated with antithyroid drugs. The receptors come from a woman aged 40 to 65 with Graves disease.

The table lists this clonotype with many counts. V is TRBV18 and J is TRBJ1-6, with 8 bases lining up with TRBD1. CDR1 is KGHSH and CDR2 is LQKENI in the germline V gene. This CDR3 region has 14 residues. Trimming at V came to 6 bases and at J to 10 bases, leaving 8 bases not matched to a gene. The CDR3 DNA reads as TGTGCCAGCTCCCGAGGACAGGGCGGATCACCCCTCCACTTT. Translated, it gives CASSRGQGGSPLHF.

Points on this clonotype: A much larger clone is a single base away; this may be a read error. This is likely a read error, given that the CDR3 carries no conserved phenylalanine or tryptophan at its end. The V call is TRBV2, the J call TRBJ2-7; 7 bases match TRBD1. There are 14 residues in the CDR3. Germline lookup yields CDR1 SNHLY and CDR2 FYNNEI. The J segment lost 4 bases and the V segment lost 4 bases, leaving 7 bases of the junction unmatched. The CDR3 loop reads CASSVEQGSYEQYL. CDR3 coding DNA: TGTGCCAGCAGTGTGGAACAGGGGAGTTACGAGCAGTACCTC.

The V gene is TRBV7-9, the J gene TRBJ2-1; perhaps TRBD2 as D (7 bases). V was cut by 5 bases and J by 0 bases, with 17 bases left in between. CDR3 length: 17 residues. Germline CDR1 is SEHNR and CDR2 is FQNEAQ (reference sequence). This chain's CDR3 is CASSPQGRGGSYNEQFF. DNA for the CDR3: TGTGCCAGCAGCCCCCAGGGGAGGGGCGGCTCCTACAATGAGCAGTTCTTC.

Ten or more counts support this clonotype. V usage is TRBV2 and J usage is TRBJ1-1, with a tentative D call TRBD1 (6 bases). V dropped 2 bases and J dropped 5 bases, with 9 bases sitting between them. The CDR3 has 13 residues. CDR1 and CDR2 (germline): SNHLY, FYNNEI. The CDR3 DNA sequence: TGTGCCAGCAGTGAATACCAGGGGACTGAAGCTTTCTTT. It encodes CASSEYQGTEAFF.

Ten or more counts support this clonotype. The V call is TRBV12-3 or TRBV12-4, the J call TRBJ1-1; 8 positions agree with TRBD1. This CDR3 contains 16 residues. V shed 5 bases, J shed 1 base, and the junction held 9 bases outside the gene matches. CDR3 in DNA: TGTGCCAGCAGTCCTCGGACAGGGAGCGGGAACACTGAAGCTTTCTTT. This sequence encodes CASSPRTGSGNTEAFF.

This chain joins TRBV12-3 or TRBV12-4 and TRBJ2-3; tentatively, D is TRBD2 (5 bases). The CDR3 has 16 amino acids. V was pared by 4 bases and J by 2 bases, with 16 bases between. The CDR3 here is CASSSPRGAITDTQYF. The DNA of the CDR3 is TGTGCCAGCAGTTCTCCTCGGGGAGCGATCACAGATACGCAGTATTTT.

This clonotype was detected ten times or more. CDR3 nucleotide sequence: TGCAGCGCCCGGGACATATCAAGGGGGAGTCACACTGAAGCTTTCTTT. Protein sequence: CSARDISRGSHTEAFF. The chain is built from TRBV29-1 and TRBJ1-1; possible D gene TRBD1, 6 bases. Germline V lookup: CDR1 SQVTM, CDR2 ANQGSEA. Trimming stripped 7 bases from V and 3 bases from J, with 24 bases between. The CDR3 is 16 residues long.

This clonotype was found many times. The chain is built from TRBV20-1 and TRBJ1-1, with TRBD1 identical over 8 bases. The CDR3 covers 15 residues. The V gene end was trimmed by 3 bases and the J gene end by 1 base; junction bases not matched to a gene: 7. From germline, CDR1 is DFQATT and CDR2 SNEGSKA (reference sequence). For the CDR3, the DNA is TGCAGTGCTAGGGCAGGGGGCCTATCGAACACTGAAGCTTTCTTT. Translated, it gives CSARAGGLSNTEAFF.

Ten or more counts support this clonotype. This rearrangement joins TRBV12-3 or TRBV12-4 to TRBJ2-1; 8 nucleotides line up with TRBD2. The CDR3 covers 16 residues. J gave up 9 bases and V 3 bases, and 13 bases lay outside the gene matches. The CDR3 DNA follows: TGTGCCAGCAGTTTGTACGGGGGGGTAATTCTAGGTGAGCAGTTCTTC. Translation gives CASSLYGGVILGEQFF.

The CDR3 reads CASSLLTASIEGEQFF. Written as DNA, the CDR3 is TGTGCCAGCAGCCTATTAACGGCTAGCATCGAGGGTGAGCAGTTCTTC. V gene TRBV27 combines with J gene TRBJ2-1; the D gene is possibly TRBD2 (5 bases). The CDR3 has 16 amino acids. Germline V CDR1 and CDR2: MNHEY, SMNVEV (reference sequence). With 6 bases removed from V and 9 bases from J, the gap between germline ends came to 24 bases.

The chain employs TRBV7-8 and TRBJ1-4, with unresolved D. V was trimmed by 5 bases and J by 7 bases, leaving 11 bases between them. Per the germline V gene, CDR1 is SGHVS and CDR2 is FQNEAQ. The CDR3 spans 13 residues. CDR3 amino acids: CASSPGVGEKLFF. Here the CDR3 DNA reads TGTGCCAGCAGCCCCGGGGTGGGTGAAAAACTGTTTTTT.

Remarks on this clonotype: A read error may be the cause here, since a much bigger clone is one base away. Likely a read error: the CDR3 ends without its conserved phenylalanine or tryptophan. V is TRBV3-1 and J is TRBJ2-3; D gene ambiguous. The CDR3 extends over 14 amino acids. Germline loops: CDR1 LGHDT, CDR2 YNNKEL (reference sequence). V was shortened by 8 bases and J by 0 bases, with 12 bases between the two germline ends. The CDR3 DNA reads as TGTGCCAGCTCTCCTATTGACAGCACAGATACGCAGTATCTT. Its protein product is CASSPIDSTDTQYL.

This clonotype was detected ten times or more. The chain is built from TRBV5-6 and TRBJ2-1; 9 bases are a match to TRBD1. CDR3 length: 14 amino acids. Trimming cost V 4 bases and J 8 bases; bases outside gene matches: 7. Germline V gene sequence: CDR1 SGHDT, CDR2 YYEEEE. DNA for the CDR3: TGTGCCAGCAGCACGGGACAGGGCAATGATGAGCAGTTCTTC. This translates into CASSTGQGNDEQFF.

Concerning this clonotype: Since a much larger clone is just one base distant, this may be a read error. This chain links TRBV6-1 with TRBJ1-4, with 8 nucleotides matching TRBD1. The germline V gene encodes CDR1 MNHNS and CDR2 SASEGT. The length of the CDR3 is 15 residues. The CDR3 DNA is TGTGCCAGCAGGGACAGGGAAGCCGGGAATGGAAAACTGTTTTTT. Translated, it gives CASRDREAGNGKLFF.

The chain's CDR3 is CASSSTGGTGGREQYF. The CDR3, as DNA: TGTGCCAGCAGTTCTACCGGCGGGACAGGGGGCCGCGAGCAGTACTTC. The chain uses TRBV28 and TRBJ2-7; 12 bases fit TRBD1. V lost 4 bases to trimming and J lost 6 bases; unmatched junction nucleotides: 10. This CDR3 is built from 16 residues. Germline CDR1 MDHEN, CDR2 SYDVKM.